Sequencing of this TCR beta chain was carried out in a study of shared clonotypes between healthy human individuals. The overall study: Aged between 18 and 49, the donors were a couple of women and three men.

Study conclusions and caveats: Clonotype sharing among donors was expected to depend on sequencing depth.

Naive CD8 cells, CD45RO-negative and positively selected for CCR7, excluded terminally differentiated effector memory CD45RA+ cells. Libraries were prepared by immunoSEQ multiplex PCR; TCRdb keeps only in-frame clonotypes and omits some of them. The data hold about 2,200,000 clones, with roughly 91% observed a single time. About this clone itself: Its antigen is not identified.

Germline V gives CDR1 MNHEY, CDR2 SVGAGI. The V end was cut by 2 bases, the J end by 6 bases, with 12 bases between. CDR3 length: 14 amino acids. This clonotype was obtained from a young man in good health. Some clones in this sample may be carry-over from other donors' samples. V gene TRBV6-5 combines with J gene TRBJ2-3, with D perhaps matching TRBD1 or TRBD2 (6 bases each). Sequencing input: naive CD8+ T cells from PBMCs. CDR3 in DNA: TGTGCCAGCAGTTACGTTAGAGGGGGGGATACGCAGTATTTT. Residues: CASSYVRGGDTQYF.